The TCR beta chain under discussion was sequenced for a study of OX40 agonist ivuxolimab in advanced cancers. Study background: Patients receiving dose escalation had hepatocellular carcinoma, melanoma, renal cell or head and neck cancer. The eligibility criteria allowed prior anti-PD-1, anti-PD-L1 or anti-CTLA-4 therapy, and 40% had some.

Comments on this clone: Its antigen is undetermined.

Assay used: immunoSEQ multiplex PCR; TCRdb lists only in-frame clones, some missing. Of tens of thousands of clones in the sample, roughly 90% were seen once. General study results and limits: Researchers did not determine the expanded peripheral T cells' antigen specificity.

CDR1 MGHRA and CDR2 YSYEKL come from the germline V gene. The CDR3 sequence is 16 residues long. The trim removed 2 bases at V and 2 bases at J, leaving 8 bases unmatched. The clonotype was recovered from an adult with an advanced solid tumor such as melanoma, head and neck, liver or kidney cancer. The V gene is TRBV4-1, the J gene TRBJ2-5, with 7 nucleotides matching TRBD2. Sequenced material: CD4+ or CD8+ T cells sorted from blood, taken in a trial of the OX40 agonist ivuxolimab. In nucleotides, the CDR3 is TGCGCCAGCAGCCAAATCTTCCTAGCGGAGCAAGAGACCCAGTACTTC. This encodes CASSQIFLAEQETQYF.